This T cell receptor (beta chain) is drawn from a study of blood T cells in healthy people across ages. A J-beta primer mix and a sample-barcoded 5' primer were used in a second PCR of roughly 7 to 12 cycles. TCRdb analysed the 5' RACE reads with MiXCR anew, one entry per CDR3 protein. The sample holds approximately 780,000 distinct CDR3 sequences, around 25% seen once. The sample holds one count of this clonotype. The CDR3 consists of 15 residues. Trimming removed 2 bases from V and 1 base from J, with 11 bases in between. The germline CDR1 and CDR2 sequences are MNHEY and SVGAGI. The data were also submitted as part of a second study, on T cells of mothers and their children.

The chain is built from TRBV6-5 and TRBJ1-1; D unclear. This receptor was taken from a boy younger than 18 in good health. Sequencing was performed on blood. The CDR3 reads CASSYGRPENTEAFF. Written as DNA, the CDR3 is TGTGCCAGCAGTTACGGGCGACCCGAGAACACTGAAGCTTTCTTT.